Below are 2 T cell receptor beta chains sequenced from a single sample in a study of cytomegalovirus exposure and HLA in healthy donors. 60 Vbeta and 13 Jbeta primers were used in PCR. Data came from immunoSEQ multiplex PCR; TCRdb stores just in-frame clones and leaves some out. The sample contains roughly 34,000 clones, about 72% of which appear only once. The material sequenced was PBMCs. These receptors were collected from a man aged 25 to 45 in good health and CMV-seronegative.

The chain joins TRBV7-9 to TRBJ1-5; D is possibly TRBD1 (5 bases). This CDR3 has 14 amino acids. Germline lookup yields CDR1 SEHNR and CDR2 FQNEAQ (reference sequence). Trimming took off 4 bases at V and 0 bases at J, with 7 bases between the two ends. For the CDR3, the DNA is TGTGCCAGCAGCTCGGGGGGTAGCAATCAGCCCCAGCATTTT. Translating gives CASSSGGSNQPQHF.

The chain uses TRBV6-5 and TRBJ2-3; no firm D call. Germline V gene sequence: CDR1 MNHEY, CDR2 SVGAGI. The CDR3 loop spans 14 amino acids. Trimming took 4 bases from V and 2 from J, leaving 10 bases between them. This chain's CDR3 is CASSSGAYTDTQYF. The CDR3, as DNA: TGTGCCAGCAGTTCAGGCGCCTACACAGATACGCAGTATTTT.